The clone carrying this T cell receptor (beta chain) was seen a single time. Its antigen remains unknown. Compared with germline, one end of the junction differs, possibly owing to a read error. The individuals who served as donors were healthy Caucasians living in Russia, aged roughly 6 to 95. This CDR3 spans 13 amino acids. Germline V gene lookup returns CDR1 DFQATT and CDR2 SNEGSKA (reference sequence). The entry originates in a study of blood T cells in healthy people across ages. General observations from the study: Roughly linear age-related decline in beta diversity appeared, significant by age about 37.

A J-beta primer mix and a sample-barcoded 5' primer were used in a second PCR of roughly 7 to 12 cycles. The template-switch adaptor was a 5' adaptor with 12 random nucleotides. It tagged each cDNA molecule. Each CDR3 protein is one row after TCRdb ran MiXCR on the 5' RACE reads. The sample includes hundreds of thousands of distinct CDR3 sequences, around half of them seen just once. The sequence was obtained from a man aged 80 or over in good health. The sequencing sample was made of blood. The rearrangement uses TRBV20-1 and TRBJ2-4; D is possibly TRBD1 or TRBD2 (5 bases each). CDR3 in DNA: TGCAGTGCTAGATTCGGGGCCAAAAACATTCGGTACTTC. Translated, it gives CSARFGAKNIRYF.